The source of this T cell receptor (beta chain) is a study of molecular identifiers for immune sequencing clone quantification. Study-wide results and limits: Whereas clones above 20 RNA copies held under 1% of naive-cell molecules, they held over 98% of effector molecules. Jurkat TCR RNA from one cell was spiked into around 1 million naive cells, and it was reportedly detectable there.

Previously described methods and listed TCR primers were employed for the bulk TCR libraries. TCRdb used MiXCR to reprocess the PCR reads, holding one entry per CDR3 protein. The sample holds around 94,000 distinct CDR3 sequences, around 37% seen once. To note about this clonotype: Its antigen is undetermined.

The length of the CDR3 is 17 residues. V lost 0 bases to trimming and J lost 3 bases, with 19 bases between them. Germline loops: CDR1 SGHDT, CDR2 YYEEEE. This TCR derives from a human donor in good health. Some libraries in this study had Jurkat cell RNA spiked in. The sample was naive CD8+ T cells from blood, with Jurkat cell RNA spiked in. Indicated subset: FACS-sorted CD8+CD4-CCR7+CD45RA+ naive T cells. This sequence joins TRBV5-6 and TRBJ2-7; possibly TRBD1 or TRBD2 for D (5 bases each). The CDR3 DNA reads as TGTGCCAGCAGCTTGGGTACCTTCCGGGACGGGGACTACGAGCAGTACTTC. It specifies CASSLGTFRDGDYEQYF.